Following are 17 T cell receptor beta chains from one sample sequenced in a study of regulatory T cells in long-lasting Graves disease. Combining iRepertoire HTBI primers with Arm-PCR of CDR3 regions, the authors built TCR beta libraries. From the multiplex PCR reads, TCRdb called clonotypes with MiXCR, one entry per CDR3 protein. This repertoire shows fewer than 400,000 distinct CDR3 sequences, less than 25% found once; its top ten account for less than 25%. Time point here: persistent/refractory GD, antithyroid drugs over 5 years with positive TRAb. TCR sequences were obtained from RNA taken from PBMCs. The specimen was peripheral blood mononuclear cells (PBMCs), collected when the disease was refractory, from a patient treated with antithyroid drugs. The receptors were gathered from a female donor with Graves disease.

This chain connects TRBV29-1 to TRBJ2-7, with TRBD2 matching over 9 bases. The V gene's germline CDR1 is SQVTM and CDR2 ANQGSEA. The length of the CDR3 is 14 residues. Trimming cost V 1 base and J 7 bases; bases outside gene matches: 8. This chain's CDR3 is CSVEGAGGPGEQYF. DNA of the CDR3: TGCAGCGTTGAAGGTGCGGGAGGGCCGGGTGAGCAGTACTTC.

This clonotype was counted at least ten times. The chain employs TRBV12-5 and TRBJ2-4; a weak D match, TRBD2 (6 bases). Germline values: CDR1 LGHNT, CDR2 FRNRAP. The CDR3 consists of 12 residues. Trimming removed 0 bases at V and 16 bases at J, with 13 bases between. Here the CDR3 reads CASGLVAGRLYF. In DNA, the CDR3 is TGTGCTAGTGGTTTGGTAGCGGGCAGGCTTTACTTC.

This clonotype was observed at least ten times. The CDR3 spells CASSQLGNYGYTF. As DNA, the CDR3 is TGTGCCAGCAGCCAACTCGGTAACTATGGCTACACCTTC. J is TRBJ1-2 and V is TRBV14; D remains ambiguous. CDR1 is SGHDN, CDR2 FVKESK, per germline. Trimming left V 2 bases short and J 1 base short, with 5 bases between. The CDR3 is made up of 13 amino acids.

The sample holds many counts of this clonotype. The genes are TRBV7-2 and TRBJ1-2; unclear D gene. The CDR3 runs to 15 residues. Between the trimmed V and J ends, which lost 1 base and 2 bases, there was a span of 11 bases. Germline CDR1 SGHTA, CDR2 FQGNSA. This chain's CDR3 is CASSLETEHNYGYTF. The CDR3 nucleotides read TGTGCCAGCAGCTTAGAAACCGAACACAACTATGGCTACACCTTC.

This clonotype occurred many times. J is TRBJ2-5 and V is TRBV6-2 or TRBV6-3; tentatively, D is TRBD1 or TRBD2 (6 bases each). V lost 0 bases, J lost 5 bases, and 22 bases lay in between. The CDR3 has 18 amino acids. The germline V gene has CDR1 MNHEY and CDR2 SVGEGT. This CDR3 reads CASSYSPPQGFGGETQYF. CDR3 DNA sequence: TGTGCCAGCAGTTACTCCCCCCCCCAGGGGTTTGGAGGGGAGACCCAGTACTTC.

The V gene is TRBV20-1, the J gene TRBJ2-7; D uncertain. Germline lookup yields CDR1 DFQATT and CDR2 SNEGSKA (reference sequence). The V gene lost 0 bases and the J gene lost 6 bases, with 21 bases spanning the gap. This CDR3 region has 16 residues. Here the CDR3 DNA reads TGCAGTGCTAGAGACCCTACCCTATTTTCACCCCCCGAGCAGTACTTC. This codes for CSARDPTLFSPPEQYF.

This clonotype showed up just a few times. CDR3 loop: CSARDRQTGSYEQYF. The CDR3 DNA sequence: TGCAGTGCTAGAGATCGGCAGACGGGCTCCTACGAGCAGTACTTC. The chain recombines TRBV20-1 with TRBJ2-7; D uncertain. This CDR3 has 15 amino acids. The V end was cut by 0 bases, the J end by 0 bases, with 12 bases between. CDR1 and CDR2 (germline): DFQATT, SNEGSKA (reference sequence).

This clonotype was detected only a few times. V usage is TRBV5-1 and J usage is TRBJ1-1; TRBD1 is a possible D gene (5 bases). The CDR3 consists of 11 residues. V dropped 4 bases and J dropped 7 bases, with 8 bases sitting between them. CDR1 is SGHRS, CDR2 YFSETQ, per germline. Here the CDR3 reads CASSSDSEAFF. The CDR3 coding sequence is TGCGCCAGCAGCAGTGACAGTGAAGCTTTCTTT.

The chain carries TRBV7-9 and TRBJ2-7; perhaps TRBD2 as D (7 bases). CDR1 SEHNR and CDR2 FQNEAQ come from the germline V gene (reference sequence). The CDR3 is made up of 12 amino acids. The V and J ends lost 7 bases and 9 bases respectively, with 16 bases between them. The CDR3 DNA reads TGTGCCAGCAACTTCGAAGGGGGGGCGCAGTACTTC. Translated: CASNFEGGAQYF.

The V and J genes are TRBV10-3 and TRBJ2-7; D might be TRBD2 (6 bases). V was pared by 0 bases and J by 2 bases, with 8 bases between. The CDR3 consists of 14 residues. CDR1 and CDR2 from the germline V gene are ENHRY and SYGVKD. The CDR3 coding sequence is TGTGCCATCAGTGAGTCGGAGGGACCCTACGAGCAGTACTTC. Protein sequence: CAISESEGPYEQYF.

This clonotype came up a few times. The chain recombines TRBV5-5 with TRBJ1-2; tentatively, D is TRBD1 (6 bases). The germline CDR1 and CDR2 sequences are SGHKS and YYEKEE (reference sequence). V was cut by 2 bases and J by 2 bases, with 10 bases left in between. The CDR3 loop spans 14 amino acids. In nucleotides, the CDR3 is TGTGCCAGCAGCTTTCAGGGGCAAAACTATGGCTACACCTTC. This encodes CASSFQGQNYGYTF.

This clonotype was counted a few times. The chain recombines TRBV28 with TRBJ2-1, with 8 bases aligning to TRBD2. The V and J ends lost 2 bases and 8 bases, in that order; junction bases with no gene match: 5. CDR1 and CDR2 from the germline V gene are MDHEN and SYDVKM. The CDR3 consists of 14 residues. CDR3 in amino acids: CASSLPTSEYEQFF. As DNA, the CDR3 is TGTGCCAGCAGTTTACCGACTAGCGAATATGAGCAGTTCTTC.

V and J are TRBV7-2 and TRBJ2-3; D unclear. Deletions cut 6 bases from V and 6 bases from J, with 22 bases between. CDR3 length equals 16 residues. Per the germline V gene, CDR1 is SGHTA and CDR2 is FQGNSA. Written as DNA, the CDR3 is TGTGCCAGCAGTCTAAAAGGCGGACGCCTGGGGGATACGCAGTATTTT. Translation gives CASSLKGGRLGDTQYF.

The chain has TRBV12-3 or TRBV12-4 and TRBJ2-2; D perhaps matches TRBD1 (5 bases). Between the trimmed V and J ends, which lost 6 bases and 6 bases, there was a span of 11 bases. The CDR3 contains 13 residues. The CDR3 protein is CASSQDSSGELFF. CDR3 bases: TGTGCCAGCAGCCAAGACAGTTCCGGGGAGCTGTTTTTT.

This clonotype was counted a few times. This chain joins TRBV5-1 and TRBJ2-2, with 8 bases lining up with TRBD2. V shed 0 bases, J shed 4 bases, and the junction held 5 bases outside the gene matches. The CDR3 runs to 16 residues. The germline V gene encodes CDR1 SGHRS and CDR2 YFSETQ. The CDR3 here is CASSLATSGFTGELFF. The CDR3 region has the DNA TGCGCCAGCAGCTTGGCCACTAGCGGTTTCACCGGGGAGCTGTTTTTT.

This clonotype was seen a few times. The chain couples TRBV29-1 to TRBJ2-5, with a possible D match to TRBD2 (6 bases). Looked up from germline, CDR1 is SQVTM and CDR2 is ANQGSEA. Trimming stripped 7 bases from V and 3 bases from J, with 24 bases between. This CDR3 is built from 16 residues. CDR3 nucleotides: TGCAGCGCATTTACATCTCTCCCAGCGGGTAAAGAGACCCAGTACTTC. Its protein product is CSAFTSLPAGKETQYF. Full variable domain (rest looked up from reference TRBV29-1 and TRBJ2-5): SAVISQKPSRDICQRGTSLTIQCQVDSQVTMMFWYRQQPGQSLTLIATANQGSEATYESGFVIDKFPISRPNLTFSTLTVSNMSPEDSSIYLCSAFTSLPAGKETQYFGPGTRLLVL.

This rearrangement joins TRBV13 to TRBJ2-2, with 8 bases identical to TRBD1. Losses at the gene ends were 0 bases for V and 10 bases for J; bases not matched to a gene: 7. CDR1 PRHDT and CDR2 FYEKMQ come from the germline V gene (reference sequence). CDR3 size: 15 residues. The CDR3 DNA is TGTGCCAGCAGCTTAGGAGGACAGGGCGTTCCGGAGCTGTTTTTT. It specifies CASSLGGQGVPELFF. Full variable domain (missing parts from reference TRBV13 and TRBJ2-2): AAGVIQSPRHLIKEKRETATLKCYPIPRHDTVYWYQQGPGQDPQFLISFYEKMQSDKGSIPDRFSAQQFSDYHSELNMSSLELGDSALYFCASSLGGQGVPELFFGEGSRLTVL.